This T cell receptor beta chain appears in the sequencing data of a study of graft-versus-host responses after intestinal transplantation. The assay was immunoSEQ multiplex PCR, and TCRdb's table has in-frame clones only and misses some. The sample consists of 70,000 or so clones, roughly 84% of them appearing once. The germline CDR1 and CDR2 sequences are LGHNA and YSLEER. The CDR3 covers 13 residues. Trimming removed 5 bases from V and 6 bases from J, with 11 bases in between. To note about this clone: Its antigen is as yet unknown.

Study-level points and caveats: Graft-versus-host to host-versus-graft clonal ratios in allografts were high in patients with graft-donor T cell macrochimerism. Circulating GvH clone levels at their peak were associated with HvG declines (early post-transplant).

This TCR was sampled from a human donor who was the organ donor for an intestinal transplant. The rearrangement uses TRBV4-3 and TRBJ1-5; D perhaps matches TRBD1 (5 bases). The sample here was unstimulated CD4+ T cells sorted from spleen or lymph node cells, taken before transplant. The CDR3 reads CASSLTVLQPQHF. DNA of the CDR3: TGCGCCAGCAGCTTGACAGTTCTTCAGCCCCAGCATTTT.